Included here is one T cell receptor beta chain sequence, with context. This specimen belongs to a study of blood T cell repertoires in COVID-19. Study overall: There were acute and convalescent COVID-19 samples, and they came from the United States, Italy and Spain. Sample material is recorded as cDNA or gDNA derived from T cells, B-cell-depleted T cells, or PBMCs.

Germline V gene lookup returns CDR1 SGHDT and CDR2 YYEEEE. The CDR3 length is 14 residues. J was trimmed by 7 bases and V by 4 bases; bases with no gene match: 7. The authors' processing: Amplification from reference gene primers served as the basis for estimated nucleated cell counts. Generated by immunoSEQ multiplex PCR, the TCRdb table keeps only in-frame clones and is missing some. V, J and clone size are taken as reported in that table, and D and trimming were inferred from the DNA itself. Among under 80,000 clones listed, approximately 80% were seen once. The chain combines TRBV5-6 with TRBJ1-2; 10 bases fit TRBD1. What was sequenced was peripheral blood. This sequence originates from a human donor in a cohort sampled during active COVID-19. CDR3 sequence: CASSPGTGVGGYTF. The CDR3 nucleotides read TGTGCCAGCAGCCCGGGGACAGGGGTTGGTGGCTACACCTTC.